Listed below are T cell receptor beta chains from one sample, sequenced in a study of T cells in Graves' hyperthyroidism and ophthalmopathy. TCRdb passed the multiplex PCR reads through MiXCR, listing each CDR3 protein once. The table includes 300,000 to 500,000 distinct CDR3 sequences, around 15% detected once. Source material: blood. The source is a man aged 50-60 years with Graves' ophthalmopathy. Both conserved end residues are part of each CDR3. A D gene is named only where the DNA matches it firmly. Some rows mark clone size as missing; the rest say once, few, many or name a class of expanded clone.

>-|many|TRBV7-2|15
CASSLSPARSYEQYF
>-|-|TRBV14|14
CASSQQTVPYGYTF
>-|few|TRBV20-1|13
CSARAGADYGYTF
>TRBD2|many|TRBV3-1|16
CASSDRLAGGSDTQYF
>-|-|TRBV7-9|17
CASSAPRRTANTGELFF
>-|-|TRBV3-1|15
CASSQMVGQQETQYF
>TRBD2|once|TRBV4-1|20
CASSRTRAGRLAGEHNEQFF
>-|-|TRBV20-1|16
CSAEPLREFGINTQYF
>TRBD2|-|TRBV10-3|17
CAISESTSGGSFDTQYF
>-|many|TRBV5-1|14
CASSSRAGNYGYTF
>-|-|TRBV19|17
CASSVYATASGANVLTF
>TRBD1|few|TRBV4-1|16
CASSQDRGGQAQPQHF
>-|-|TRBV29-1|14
CSVQGGSSSYEQYF
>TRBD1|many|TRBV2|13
CASETGGFYEQYF
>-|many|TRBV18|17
CASSPGTSTRSANGYTF
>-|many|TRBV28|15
CASTQGRPSYNEQFF
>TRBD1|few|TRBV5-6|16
CASSSDRGRMGNEQFF
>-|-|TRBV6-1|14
CASSDRFGVKPQHF